This passage covers 14 T cell receptor beta chains from one sample sequenced in a study of blood T cell repertoires in COVID-19. Repertoires were generated with immunoSEQ multiplex PCR, while TCRdb's copy carries only in-frame clones and drops some. The sample lists approximately 230,000 clones; 75% to 90% were seen once. The sequenced material came from peripheral blood. These receptors were collected from a man aged 30 to 39 who had recovered from COVID-19.

The chain couples TRBV3-1 (or the pseudogene TRBV3-2) to TRBJ1-2; D call uncertain. CDR3 length equals 14 residues. Germline V gene data show CDR1 as LGHDT and CDR2 as YNNKEL (reference sequence). Trimming stripped 2 bases from V and 1 base from J, with 8 bases between. The CDR3 DNA is TGTGCCAGCAGCCAATCTGAGGATAACTATGGCTACACCTTC. Translating gives CASSQSEDNYGYTF.

Written as DNA, the CDR3 is TGTGCCAGTAGTATAGCGGGGGGGACCACAGATACGCAGTATTTT. Its protein product is CASSIAGGTTDTQYF. This rearrangement joins TRBV19 to TRBJ2-3; 8 bases are shared with TRBD2. The CDR3 has 15 residues. Trimming took 1 base from V and 2 from J; bases not matched to a gene: 2. Germline lookup yields CDR1 LNHDA and CDR2 SQIVND (reference sequence).

The V and J genes are TRBV27 and TRBJ1-4; 8 bases agree with TRBD1. Unmatched junction bases numbered 10, after V lost 4 bases and J lost 9 bases. The CDR3 consists of 15 residues. Germline V gene lookup returns CDR1 MNHEY and CDR2 SMNVEV (reference sequence). The CDR3 DNA sequence: TGTGCCAGCAGTTCCCAGACAGGGGTTAGGCAAAAACTGTTTTTT. It codes for CASSSQTGVRQKLFF.

The V gene is TRBV19, the J gene TRBJ2-7, with TRBD2 identical over 12 bases. CDR3 size: 15 residues. From germline, CDR1 is LNHDA and CDR2 SQIVND (reference sequence). V lost 6 bases to trimming and J lost 2 bases; unmatched junction nucleotides: 5. The CDR3, as DNA: TGTGCCAGTAGGCTGACTAGCGGGGGAGCCTACGAGCAGTACTTC. Translation: CASRLTSGGAYEQYF.

A single count supports this clone. The V gene is TRBV12-5, the J gene TRBJ1-1; TRBD1 might be the D (6 bases). The ends were cut back, 5 bases at V and 1 base at J, with 14 bases in the middle. The CDR3 contains 15 residues. The germline V gene has CDR1 LGHNT and CDR2 FRNRAP. The CDR3 nucleotides read TGTGCTAGTGGTCTTCGATTGACAGGGAACACTGAAGCTTTCTTT. Amino acids: CASGLRLTGNTEAFF.

The gene calls are TRBV11-2 and TRBJ2-7; no firm D call. CDR3 size: 13 residues. V shed 4 bases and J shed 3 bases, with 10 bases lying between them. Per the germline V gene, CDR1 is SGHAT and CDR2 is FQNNGV. This CDR3 reads CASSSSLFYEQYF. CDR3 nucleotide sequence: TGTGCCAGCAGCTCCAGTCTCTTCTACGAGCAGTACTTC.

The chain joins TRBV25-1 to TRBJ1-4; 7 positions match TRBD1. In germline, CDR1 is MGHDK, CDR2 SYGVNS. The CDR3 has 13 residues. The V gene end was trimmed by 6 bases and the J gene end by 7 bases; junction bases not matched to a gene: 5. The DNA for the CDR3 is TGTGCCAGCAGAGGACAGGAGTTTGAAAAACTGTTTTTT. Protein product: CASRGQEFEKLFF.

This chain connects TRBV7-9 to TRBJ2-3; D may be TRBD2 (6 bases). CDR1 and CDR2 (germline): SEHNR, FQNEAQ (reference sequence). The ends were cut back, 1 base at V and 3 bases at J, with 8 bases in the middle. This CDR3 is built from 14 residues. Written as DNA, the CDR3 is TGTGCCAGCAGCTTAGGGGGGGAGACAGATACGCAGTATTTT. Its translation: CASSLGGETDTQYF.

The chain is built from TRBV18 and TRBJ1-1; 10 nucleotides match TRBD1. CDR3 length equals 16 residues. CDR1 KGHSH and CDR2 LQKENI come from the germline V gene. V was clipped by 7 bases and J by 1 base; unmatched bases: 9. CDR3 DNA: TGTGCCAGCTACCTCGACAGGGGGCGCAGGAACACTGAAGCTTTCTTT. Protein: CASYLDRGRRNTEAFF. Supplemented by reference TRBV18 and TRBJ1-1, the full variable domain reads NAGVMQNPRHLVRRRGQEARLRCSPMKGHSHVYWYRQLPEEGLKFMVYLQKENIIDESGMPKERFSAEFPKEGPSILRIQQVVRGDSAAYFCASYLDRGRRNTEAFFGQGTRLTVV.

This clone appeared a single time. J is TRBJ1-1 and V is TRBV12-5; D is possibly TRBD1 (5 bases). With 1 base removed from V and 8 bases from J, the gap between germline ends came to 17 bases. From germline, CDR1 is LGHNT and CDR2 FRNRAP. This CDR3 has 15 amino acids. CDR3: CASGLATTGAPEAFF. In nucleotides, the CDR3 is TGTGCTAGTGGTTTGGCAACAACAGGAGCCCCCGAAGCTTTCTTT.

This rearrangement joins TRBV30 to TRBJ1-1; no definite D call. This CDR3 spans 13 amino acids. Germline V CDR1 and CDR2: GTSNPN, SVGIG (reference sequence). V lost 2 bases and J 4 bases, leaving 11 bases between the germline ends. CDR3 sequence: CAWSPLAGTEAFF. CDR3 in DNA: TGTGCCTGGAGTCCCTTGGCGGGCACTGAAGCTTTCTTT.

The J gene is TRBJ2-3, the V gene TRBV5-4; 10 bases match TRBD2. With V trimmed by 6 bases and J by 2 bases, 9 bases remained unmatched. CDR1 is SGHNT and CDR2 is YYREEE in the germline V gene (reference sequence). The CDR3 consists of 16 residues. This chain's CDR3 is CASTIGGLADTDTQYF. The CDR3 DNA follows: TGTGCCAGCACTATAGGAGGACTAGCGGACACAGATACGCAGTATTTT.

CDR3 loop: CASSVQGGETQYF. The DNA for the CDR3 is TGTGCCAGCAGCGTTCAGGGTGGCGAGACCCAGTACTTC. V gene TRBV9 combines with J gene TRBJ2-5, with a possible D match to TRBD1 (5 bases). The V end was cut by 2 bases, the J end by 5 bases, with 10 bases between. CDR3 length equals 13 residues. Germline CDR1 and CDR2: SGDLS and YYNGEE.

The chain combines TRBV6-5 with TRBJ2-1; TRBD2 matches 9 bases. J lost 8 bases, V lost 0 bases, and 8 bases had no gene match. This CDR3 is 16 amino acids long. Germline loops: CDR1 MNHEY, CDR2 SVGAGI. This chain's CDR3 is CASSYSGTSSPDEQFF. CDR3 nucleotide sequence: TGTGCCAGCAGTTACTCGGGGACTAGCTCCCCAGATGAGCAGTTCTTC.